This T cell receptor (beta chain) was recovered during a study of T cell changes during pregnancy in multiple sclerosis. This clone ranks as medium-sized (0.01 to 0.1%). Produced via immunoSEQ multiplex PCR; TCRdb's table is partial and in-frame only. Altogether fewer than 90,000 clones are present, 94% being singletons, with the ten largest covering around 1.8%. CDR3 length: 12 residues. Germline V gene sequence: CDR1 SQVTM, CDR2 ANQGSEA. V dropped 3 bases and J dropped 1 base, with 7 bases sitting between them. This receptor was obtained from a female donor in good health, enrolled as a control in a pregnancy study. The sample here was peripheral blood, taken after pregnancy. The chain employs TRBV29-1 and TRBJ2-7, with a weak D call TRBD1 (6 bases). CDR3 bases: TGCAGCGTTGACACAGGGTCCTACGAGCAGTACTTC. This codes for CSVDTGSYEQYF.